This T cell receptor (beta chain) originates from a study of blood T cell repertoires in COVID-19. Study summary: Sites across the United States, Italy and Spain contributed samples from acute and convalescent COVID-19. Sources were T cells, B-cell-depleted T cells, or PBMCs; the material itself was cDNA or gDNA.

This clone has just one count. This CDR3 contains 14 residues. V lost 2 bases and J lost 8, with 13 bases in between. CDR1 SEHNR and CDR2 FQNEAQ come from the germline V gene (reference sequence). Original methodology: Reference gene primer amplification in the assay estimated nucleated cell counts. Generated by immunoSEQ multiplex PCR, the TCRdb table keeps only in-frame clones and is missing some. For V, J and clone size, that table is used; D and trimming come from the DNA. The repertoire holds tens of thousands of clones, with about four fifths as singletons. The sample comprised peripheral blood. This chain uses TRBV7-9 with TRBJ2-4; D not certain. The TCR originated in a man aged 55-75 years with acute or convalescent COVID-19. The CDR3 region is CASSLPPGRDIQYF. The CDR3, as DNA: TGTGCCAGCAGCTTACCCCCTGGCCGGGACATTCAGTACTTC.